This T cell receptor (beta chain) was documented in a study of CD8 T cells in Susac syndrome. Overall study context: Susac syndrome patients were untreated, on corticosteroids with some adding intravenous immunoglobulin, or on intravenous immunoglobulin only.

A quantity of roughly 0.5 to 1 ug RNA underwent reverse transcription using random hexamers. It was immunoSEQ multiplex PCR that amplified TCR beta CDR3 across 54 Vbeta and 13 Jbeta. From the immunoSEQ multiplex PCR reads, TCRdb called clonotypes with MiXCR, one entry per CDR3 protein. The table includes 150,000 to 160,000 distinct CDR3 sequences, approximately 95% detected once. Comments on this clonotype: The junction and the germline gene differ at one end; a read error may be behind it.

The sample comprised CD4+ T cells from PBMCs. This TCR was sampled from a human donor with Susac syndrome.

Here the CDR3 reads CASRRQETQCF. The CDR3 coding sequence is TGTGCCAGCAGGCGGCAAGAGACCCAGTGCTTC. V and J are TRBV11-2 and TRBJ2-5, with unresolved D. This CDR3 has 11 residues. Germline CDR1 SGHAT, CDR2 FQNNGV.